The 3 T cell receptor beta chains reported below all come from one sample, sequenced in a study of blood T cell repertoires in COVID-19. The method was immunoSEQ multiplex PCR; TCRdb's version includes in-frame clones alone and lacks a portion of them. This sample has about 350,000 clones; around nine tenths occur once, and the top ten carry less than 5%. Sequencing was carried out using peripheral blood. These receptors were collected from a woman aged 60 to 75 with COVID-19, enrolled during active disease.

The chain combines TRBV7-2 with TRBJ1-3, with a weak D call TRBD1 (6 bases). The V end was cut by 1 base, the J end by 2 bases, with 12 bases between. The CDR3 length is 16 residues. Germline CDR1 and CDR2: SGHTA and FQGNSA. The CDR3 DNA sequence: TGTGCCAGCAGCTTAGGAAGATACAGGGCTGGAAACACCATATATTTT. Translation: CASSLGRYRAGNTIYF. The variable domain in full, completed from reference TRBV7-2 and TRBJ1-3, reads GAGVSQSPSNKVTEKGKDVELRCDPISGHTALYWYRQSLGQGLEFLIYFQGNSAPDKSGLPSDRFSAERTGGSVSTLTIQRTQQEDSAVYLCASSLGRYRAGNTIYFGEGSWLTVV.

This chain connects TRBV7-3 to TRBJ2-1; tentative D call: TRBD2 (5 bases). Trimming shortened V by 1 base and J by 0 bases, and 10 bases separated the two germline ends. The germline V gene has CDR1 SGHTA and CDR2 FQGTGA. The CDR3 is 16 residues long. This chain's CDR3 is CASSLSTGSSYNEQFF. The CDR3 bases are TGTGCCAGCAGCTTAAGCACGGGGAGCTCCTACAATGAGCAGTTCTTC.

This clone was recorded a few times. The chain combines TRBV28 with TRBJ2-3; 9 bases are a match to TRBD1. Germline CDR1 and CDR2: MDHEN and SYDVKM. The CDR3 is 14 residues long. V shed 6 bases, J shed 1 base, and the junction held 2 bases outside the gene matches. The CDR3, as DNA: TGTGCCAGCAGATACAGGGGGCGCACAGATACGCAGTATTTT. As protein: CASRYRGRTDTQYF.